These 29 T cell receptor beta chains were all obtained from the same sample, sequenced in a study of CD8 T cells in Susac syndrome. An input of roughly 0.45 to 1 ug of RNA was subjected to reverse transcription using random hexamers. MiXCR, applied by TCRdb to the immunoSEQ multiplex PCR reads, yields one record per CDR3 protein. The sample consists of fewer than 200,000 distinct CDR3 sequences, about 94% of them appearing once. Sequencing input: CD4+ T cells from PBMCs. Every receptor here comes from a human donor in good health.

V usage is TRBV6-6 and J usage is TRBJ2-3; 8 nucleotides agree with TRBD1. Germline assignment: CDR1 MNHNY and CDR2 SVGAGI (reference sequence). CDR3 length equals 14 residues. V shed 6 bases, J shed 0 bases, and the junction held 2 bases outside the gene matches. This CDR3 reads CASSRQGSTDTQYF. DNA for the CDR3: TGTGCCAGCAGCAGACAGGGGAGCACAGATACGCAGTATTTT.

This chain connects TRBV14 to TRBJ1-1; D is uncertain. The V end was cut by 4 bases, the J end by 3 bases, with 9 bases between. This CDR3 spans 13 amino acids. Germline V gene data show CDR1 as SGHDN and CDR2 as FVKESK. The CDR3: CASSLDLDTEAFF. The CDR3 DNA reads TGTGCCAGCAGCCTCGATTTAGACACTGAAGCTTTCTTT.

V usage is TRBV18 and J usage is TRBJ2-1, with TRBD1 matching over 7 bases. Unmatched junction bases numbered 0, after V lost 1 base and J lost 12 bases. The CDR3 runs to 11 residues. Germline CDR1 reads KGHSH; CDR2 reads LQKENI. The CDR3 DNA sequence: TGTGCCAGCTCACCACACAGGGGGCAGTTCTTC. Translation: CASSPHRGQFF.

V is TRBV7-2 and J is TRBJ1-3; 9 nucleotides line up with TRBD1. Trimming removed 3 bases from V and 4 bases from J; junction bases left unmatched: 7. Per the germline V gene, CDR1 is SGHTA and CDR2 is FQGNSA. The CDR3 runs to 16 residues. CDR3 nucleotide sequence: TGTGCCAGCAGCTTTACAGGGGGCCTCCTCGGAAACACCATATATTTT. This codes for CASSFTGGLLGNTIYF.

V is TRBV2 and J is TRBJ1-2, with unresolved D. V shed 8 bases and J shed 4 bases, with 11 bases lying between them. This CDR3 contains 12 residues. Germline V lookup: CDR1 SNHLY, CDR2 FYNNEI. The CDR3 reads CASPERGYGYTF. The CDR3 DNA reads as TGTGCCAGCCCCGAAAGAGGCTATGGCTACACCTTC.

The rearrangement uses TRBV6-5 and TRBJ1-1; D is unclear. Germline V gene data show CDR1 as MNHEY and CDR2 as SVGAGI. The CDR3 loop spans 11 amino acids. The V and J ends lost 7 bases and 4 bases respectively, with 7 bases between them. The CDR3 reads CASKLGTEAFF. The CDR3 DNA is TGTGCCAGCAAGTTGGGCACTGAAGCTTTCTTT.

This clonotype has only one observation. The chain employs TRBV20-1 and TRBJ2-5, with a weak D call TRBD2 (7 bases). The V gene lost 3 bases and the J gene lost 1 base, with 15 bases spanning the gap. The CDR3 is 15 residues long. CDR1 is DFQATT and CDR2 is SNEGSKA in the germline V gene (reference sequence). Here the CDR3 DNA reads TGCAGTGCTAGGGGCGCGGGGGCCCTCCAAGAGACCCAGTACTTC. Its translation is CSARGAGALQETQYF.

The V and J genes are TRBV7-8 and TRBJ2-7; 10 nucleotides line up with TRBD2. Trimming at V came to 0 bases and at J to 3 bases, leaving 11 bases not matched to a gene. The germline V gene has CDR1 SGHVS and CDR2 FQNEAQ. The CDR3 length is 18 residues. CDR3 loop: CASSLARGSGGLGYEQYV. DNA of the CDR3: TGTGCCAGCAGCTTAGCGCGGGGTAGCGGGGGGCTAGGCTACGAGCAGTACGTC.

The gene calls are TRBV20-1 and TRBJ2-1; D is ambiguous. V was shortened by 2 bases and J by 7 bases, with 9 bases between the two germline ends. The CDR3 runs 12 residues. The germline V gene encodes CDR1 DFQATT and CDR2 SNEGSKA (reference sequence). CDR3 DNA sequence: TGCAGTGCTAGAAAAGTTTCAAATGAGCAGTTCTTC. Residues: CSARKVSNEQFF.

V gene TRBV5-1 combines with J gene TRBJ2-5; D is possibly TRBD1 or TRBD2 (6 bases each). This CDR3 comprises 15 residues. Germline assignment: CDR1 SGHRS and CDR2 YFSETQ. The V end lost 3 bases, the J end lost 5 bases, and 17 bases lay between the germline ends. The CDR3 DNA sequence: TGCGCCAGCAGCTCCTCGACAGGAGGGCGGGAGACCCAGTACTTC. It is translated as CASSSSTGGRETQYF.

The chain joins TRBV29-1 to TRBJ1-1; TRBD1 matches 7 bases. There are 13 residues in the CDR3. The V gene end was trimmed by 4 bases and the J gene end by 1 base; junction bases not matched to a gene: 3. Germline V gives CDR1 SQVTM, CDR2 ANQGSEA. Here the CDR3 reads CSVVGQPNTEAFF. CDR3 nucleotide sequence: TGCAGCGTTGTGGGACAGCCGAACACTGAAGCTTTCTTT.

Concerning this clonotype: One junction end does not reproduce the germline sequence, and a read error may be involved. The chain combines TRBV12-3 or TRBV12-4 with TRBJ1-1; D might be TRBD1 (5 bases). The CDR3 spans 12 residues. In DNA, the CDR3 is TGTGCCAGCAGTTTATCCACGCCCCCGGGGCACTTT. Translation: CASSLSTPPGHF.

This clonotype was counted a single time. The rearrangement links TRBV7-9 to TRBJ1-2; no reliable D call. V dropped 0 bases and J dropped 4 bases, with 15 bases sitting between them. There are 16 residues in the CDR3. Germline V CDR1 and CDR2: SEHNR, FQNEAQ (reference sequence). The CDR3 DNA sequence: TGTGCCAGCAGCTTAGCGTTAGGGCAAGGATCCTATGGCTACACCTTC. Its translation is CASSLALGQGSYGYTF.

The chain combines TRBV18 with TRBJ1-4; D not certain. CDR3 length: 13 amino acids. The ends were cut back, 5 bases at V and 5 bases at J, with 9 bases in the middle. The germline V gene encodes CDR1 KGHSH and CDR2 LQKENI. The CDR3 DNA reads TGTGCCAGCTCATTCCGGGCCAATGAAAAACTGTTTTTT. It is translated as CASSFRANEKLFF.

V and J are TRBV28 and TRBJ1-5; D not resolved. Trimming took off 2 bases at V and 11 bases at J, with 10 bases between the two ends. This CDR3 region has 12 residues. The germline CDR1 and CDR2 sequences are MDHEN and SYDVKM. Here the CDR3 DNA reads TGTGCCAGCAGTTTAGGGCCTCGGGCCCAGCATTTT. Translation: CASSLGPRAQHF.

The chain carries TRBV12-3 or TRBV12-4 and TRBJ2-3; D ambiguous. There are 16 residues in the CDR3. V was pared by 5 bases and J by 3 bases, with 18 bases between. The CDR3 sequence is CASSKDPARRTDTQYF. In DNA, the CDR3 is TGTGCCAGCAGTAAGGACCCCGCCCGTAGGACAGATACGCAGTATTTT.

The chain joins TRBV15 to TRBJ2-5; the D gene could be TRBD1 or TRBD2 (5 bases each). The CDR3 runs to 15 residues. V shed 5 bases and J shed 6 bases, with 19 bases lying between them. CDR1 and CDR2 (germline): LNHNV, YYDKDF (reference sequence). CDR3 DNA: TGTGCCACCAGCCCCCGGAGCGCTCGGGGCAAGACCCAGTACTTC. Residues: CATSPRSARGKTQYF.

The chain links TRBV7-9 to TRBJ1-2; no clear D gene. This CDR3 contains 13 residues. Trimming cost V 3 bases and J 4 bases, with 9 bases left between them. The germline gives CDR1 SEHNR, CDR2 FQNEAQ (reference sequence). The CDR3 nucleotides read TGTGCCAGCAGCTTTCCAGCGCCCTATGGCTACACCTTC. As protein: CASSFPAPYGYTF.

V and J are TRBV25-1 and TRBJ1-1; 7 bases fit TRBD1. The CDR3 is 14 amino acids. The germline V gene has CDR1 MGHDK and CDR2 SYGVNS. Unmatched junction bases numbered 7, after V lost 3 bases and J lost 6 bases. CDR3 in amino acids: CASSDFKGQPEAFF. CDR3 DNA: TGTGCCAGCAGTGATTTCAAGGGACAGCCTGAAGCTTTCTTT.

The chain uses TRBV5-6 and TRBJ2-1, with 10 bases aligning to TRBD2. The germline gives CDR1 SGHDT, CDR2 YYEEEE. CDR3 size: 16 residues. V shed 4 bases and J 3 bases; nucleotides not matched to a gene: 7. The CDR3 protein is CASSKERGGDYNEQFF. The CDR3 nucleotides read TGTGCCAGCAGCAAGGAGCGGGGGGGGGACTACAATGAGCAGTTCTTC.

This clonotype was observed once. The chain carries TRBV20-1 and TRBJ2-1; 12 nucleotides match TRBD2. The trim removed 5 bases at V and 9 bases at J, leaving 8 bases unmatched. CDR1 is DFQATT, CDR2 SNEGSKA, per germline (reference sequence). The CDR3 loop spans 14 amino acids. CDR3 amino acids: CSAASGGARAEQFF. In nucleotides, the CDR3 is TGCAGTGCTGCTAGCGGGGGGGCCAGGGCTGAGCAGTTCTTC.

The CDR3: CASSYSKSSGFSYNSPLHF. The CDR3 coding sequence is TGTGCCAGCAGTTACTCGAAGTCTTCGGGGTTCTCCTATAATTCACCCCTCCACTTT. The chain links TRBV6-5 to TRBJ1-6; D not certain. CDR1 and CDR2 (germline): MNHEY, SVGAGI. V shed 0 bases and J shed 0 bases, with 15 bases lying between them. The CDR3 runs 19 residues.

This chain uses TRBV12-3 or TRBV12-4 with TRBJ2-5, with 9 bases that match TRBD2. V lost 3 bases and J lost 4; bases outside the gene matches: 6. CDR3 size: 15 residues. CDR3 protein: CASSFASGVRETQYF. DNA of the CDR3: TGTGCCAGCAGTTTTGCTAGCGGGGTTCGAGAGACCCAGTACTTC.

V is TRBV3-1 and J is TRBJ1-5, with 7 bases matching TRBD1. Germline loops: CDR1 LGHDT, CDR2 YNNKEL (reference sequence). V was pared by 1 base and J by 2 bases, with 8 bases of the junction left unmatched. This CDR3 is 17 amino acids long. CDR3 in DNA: TGTGCCAGCAGCCAAGGACGTACTACAGGGGGCAATCAGCCCCAGCATTTT. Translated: CASSQGRTTGGNQPQHF. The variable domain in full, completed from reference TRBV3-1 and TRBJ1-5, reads DTAVSQTPKYLVTQMGNDKSIKCEQNLGHDTMYWYKQDSKKFLKIMFSYNNKELIINETVPNRFSPKSPDKAHLNLHINSLELGDSAVYFCASSQGRTTGGNQPQHFGDGTRLSIL.

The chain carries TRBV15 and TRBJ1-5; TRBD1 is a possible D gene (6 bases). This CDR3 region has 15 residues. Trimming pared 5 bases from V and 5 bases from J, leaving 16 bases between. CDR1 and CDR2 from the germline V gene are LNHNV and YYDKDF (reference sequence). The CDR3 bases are TGTGCCACCAGCCTTGTCGGGGACATCGATCAGCCCCAGCATTTT. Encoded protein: CATSLVGDIDQPQHF.

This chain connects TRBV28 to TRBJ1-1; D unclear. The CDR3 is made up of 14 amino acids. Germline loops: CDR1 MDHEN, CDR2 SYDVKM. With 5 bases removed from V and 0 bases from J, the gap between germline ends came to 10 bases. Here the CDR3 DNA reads TGTGCCAGCAGTCCACTGACCGTGAACACTGAAGCTTTCTTT. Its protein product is CASSPLTVNTEAFF.

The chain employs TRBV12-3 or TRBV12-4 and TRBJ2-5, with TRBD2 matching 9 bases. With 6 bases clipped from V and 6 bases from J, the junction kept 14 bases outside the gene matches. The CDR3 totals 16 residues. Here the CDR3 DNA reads TGTGCCAGCAGCCCCCCTGGGCGGGGGGGCCTTCAGACCCAGTACTTC. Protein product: CASSPPGRGGLQTQYF.

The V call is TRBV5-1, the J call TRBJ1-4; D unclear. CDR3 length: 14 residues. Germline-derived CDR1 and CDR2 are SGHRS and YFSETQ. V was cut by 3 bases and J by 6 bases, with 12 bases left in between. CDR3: CASSWDFRDEKLFF. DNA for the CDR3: TGCGCCAGCAGCTGGGATTTTCGCGATGAAAAACTGTTTTTT.

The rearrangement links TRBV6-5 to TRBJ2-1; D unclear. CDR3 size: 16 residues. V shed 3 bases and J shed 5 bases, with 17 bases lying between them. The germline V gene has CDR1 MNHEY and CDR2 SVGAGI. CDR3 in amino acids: CASSYSHNLGNNEQFF. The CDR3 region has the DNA TGTGCCAGCAGTTATTCTCACAATCTAGGGAACAATGAGCAGTTCTTC.